One and the same sample provided the 6 T cell receptor beta chains below, sequenced in a study of T cell responses to AZD1222 COVID-19 vaccine. Sequenced by immunoSEQ multiplex PCR; TCRdb stores in-frame clones only, minus some. The sample yields around 80,000 clones, 70% to 90% seen once. The source material was peripheral blood, sampled 28 days after the second AZD1222 dose. The source is an adult who received the AZD1222 COVID-19 vaccine.

The rearrangement joins TRBV27 to TRBJ2-5; D may match TRBD1 or TRBD2 (5 bases each). This CDR3 spans 13 amino acids. The germline V gene has CDR1 MNHEY and CDR2 SMNVEV (reference sequence). The ends were cut back, 5 bases at V and 5 bases at J, with 12 bases in the middle. CDR3 bases: TGTGCCAGCAGTGTATGGGGCGGGGAGACCCAGTACTTC. Translated, it gives CASSVWGGETQYF.

V usage is TRBV5-4 and J usage is TRBJ2-7; TRBD2 might be the D (5 bases). Germline V gene data show CDR1 as SGHNT and CDR2 as YYREEE (reference sequence). Trimming took 4 bases from V and 3 from J, leaving 14 bases between them. The length of the CDR3 is 14 residues. The CDR3 is CASSTDPGVYEQYF. CDR3 bases: TGTGCCAGCAGCACGGACCCCGGGGTCTACGAGCAGTACTTC.

In regard to this clone: The junction does not match germline at one end; this may be a read error. The rearrangement links TRBV7-9 to TRBJ2-1; 7 bases are a match to TRBD1. Germline CDR1 is SEHNR and CDR2 is FQNEAQ (reference sequence). The CDR3 is 15 amino acids. The CDR3 is CASSLAGQVHNEQFF. In DNA form, the CDR3 reads TGTGCCAGCAGCCTAGCCGGACAGGTACACAATGAGCAGTTCTTC.

The rearrangement uses TRBV5-4 and TRBJ1-1; 10 nucleotides line up with TRBD1. Per germline, CDR1 SGHNT and CDR2 YYREEE (reference sequence). The V and J ends lost 0 bases and 4 bases, in that order; junction bases with no gene match: 3. The CDR3 totals 15 residues. Here the CDR3 reads CASSLGGQGTTEAFF. The CDR3, as DNA: TGTGCCAGCAGCTTGGGGGGACAGGGGACCACTGAAGCTTTCTTT.

This chain joins TRBV5-1 and TRBJ1-2; 8 bases fit TRBD1. The CDR3 is made up of 14 amino acids. Germline CDR1 SGHRS, CDR2 YFSETQ. J gave up 7 bases and V 1 base, and 6 bases lay outside the gene matches. Here the CDR3 DNA reads TGCGCCAGCAGCTTGTCACAGGGGGAGTCTGGCTACACCTTC. It encodes CASSLSQGESGYTF.

The V gene is TRBV27, the J gene TRBJ2-7, with 9 bases identical to TRBD1. The CDR3 contains 15 residues. Germline loops: CDR1 MNHEY, CDR2 SMNVEV (reference sequence). The junction had 8 bases not matched to a gene; V was cut back by 6 bases and J by 2 bases. CDR3 sequence reads: CASSRETGGAYEQYF. CDR3 DNA: TGTGCCAGCAGCCGAGAGACAGGGGGGGCCTACGAGCAGTACTTC.